Below are 9 T cell receptor beta chains sequenced from a single sample in a study of shared clonotypes between healthy human individuals. Libraries were prepared by immunoSEQ multiplex PCR; TCRdb keeps only in-frame clonotypes and omits some of them. The table shows some 95,000 clones, with 67% occurring only once. The sequenced sample was memory CD8+ T cells sorted from blood. Subset meaning: CD45RO+ cells pooled with CCR7-negative TemRA cells. The source of these receptors is a man between 25 and 39 years old in good health.

The CDR3 DNA follows: TGTGCCTGGAGTGCCCAGGCAGGAGAGCAGTACTTC. Encoded protein: CAWSAQAGEQYF. This chain uses TRBV30 with TRBJ2-7; D unresolved. Looked up from germline, CDR1 is GTSNPN and CDR2 is SVGIG (reference sequence). The V gene lost 1 base and the J gene lost 7 bases, with 11 bases spanning the gap. This CDR3 comprises 12 residues.

J is TRBJ2-3 and V is TRBV13, with 7 bases matching TRBD2. The CDR3 sequence is 14 residues long. Germline assignment: CDR1 PRHDT and CDR2 FYEKMQ (reference sequence). The V segment lost 2 bases and the J segment 4 bases; nucleotides outside the gene matches: 3. The CDR3 DNA reads as TGTGCCAGCAGCTTACGGGGGGTTGCAGATACGCAGTATTTT. Translation gives CASSLRGVADTQYF.

This sequence joins TRBV5-1 and TRBJ2-4; 8 bases fit TRBD2. There are 14 residues in the CDR3. Trimming at V came to 4 bases and at J to 6 bases, leaving 6 bases not matched to a gene. Looked up from germline, CDR1 is SGHRS and CDR2 is YFSETQ. As DNA, the CDR3 is TGCGCCAGCAGCACCAGCGGGAGTAGAAACATTCAGTACTTC. This gives the protein CASSTSGSRNIQYF.

The chain employs TRBV5-4 and TRBJ1-2; D is unclear. This CDR3 has 16 amino acids. V gave up 2 bases and J gave up 0 bases, with 14 bases separating them. Germline CDR1 reads SGHNT; CDR2 reads YYREEE (reference sequence). This CDR3 reads CASSFSFLRPNYGYTF. The CDR3 nucleotides are TGTGCCAGCAGCTTTTCGTTCTTGCGACCTAACTATGGCTACACCTTC.

The chain carries TRBV18 and TRBJ2-7, with D perhaps TRBD1 (7 bases). This CDR3 has 19 residues. Germline V gene sequence: CDR1 KGHSH, CDR2 LQKENI. V was cut by 6 bases and J by 3 bases, with 30 bases left in between. CDR3 sequence (DNA): TGTGCCAGCTCCCCTGAGGCGGGACAGAGGATTGACGGAGGCTACGAGCAGTACTTC. Residues: CASSPEAGQRIDGGYEQYF.

The chain uses TRBV6-1 and TRBJ2-3; no definite D call. V shed 2 bases and J shed 5 bases, with 20 bases lying between them. The CDR3 covers 17 residues. Germline CDR1 reads MNHNS; CDR2 reads SASEGT. CDR3 nucleotide sequence: TGTGCCAGCAGTGAATATGTGGGGAAAGCCTCCGGAGATACGCAGTATTTT. Translating gives CASSEYVGKASGDTQYF.

This chain links TRBV21-1 with TRBJ2-3; TRBD1, the table's D call, was not compared with the DNA. TRBV21-1 is marked as a pseudogene. The CDR3 runs to 13 residues. The CDR3 DNA is TGTGCCAGCAGCAACCTAACTACAGGTACGCAGTATTTT. This translates into CASSNLTTGTQYF.

This clone was observed many times. This chain connects TRBV5-4 to TRBJ2-1; no firm D call. Trimming cost V 4 bases and J 3 bases, with 11 bases left between them. This CDR3 spans 14 amino acids. Germline V gene lookup returns CDR1 SGHNT and CDR2 YYREEE (reference sequence). The CDR3 coding sequence is TGTGCCAGCAGCCCTATGGCAGGCTACAATGAGCAGTTCTTC. Translating gives CASSPMAGYNEQFF.

This chain joins TRBV5-5 and TRBJ2-2; TRBD2 matches 10 bases. Germline CDR1 reads SGHKS; CDR2 reads YYEKEE (reference sequence). J lost 5 bases, V lost 1 base, and 8 bases had no gene match. The CDR3 is 17 amino acids. In nucleotides, the CDR3 is TGTGCCAGCAGCTTGTACGGACTAGCGGTGGGGACCGGGGAGCTGTTTTTT. This codes for CASSLYGLAVGTGELFF.